This passage covers 5 T cell receptor beta chains from one sample sequenced in a study of identical twins. TCRdb re-analysed the 5' RACE reads in MiXCR, keeping a single row per CDR3 protein. The sample has roughly 150,000 distinct CDR3 sequences, 3% to 4% seen once; the top ten hold 7% to 10%. Sequenced input: memory T cells sorted from blood. Receptors originate from a man between 18 and 35 years old in good health.

This clonotype was found many times. The gene calls are TRBV20-1 and TRBJ2-4, with 7 bases aligning to TRBD1. Germline CDR1 and CDR2: DFQATT and SNEGSKA (reference sequence). With 6 bases clipped from V and 1 base from J, the junction kept 3 bases outside the gene matches. The CDR3 has 13 amino acids. The CDR3 spells CSAQDRAKNIQYF. Written as DNA, the CDR3 is TGCAGTGCCCAGGACAGGGCCAAAAACATTCAGTACTTC.

This clonotype was counted ten times or more. V is TRBV5-1 and J is TRBJ2-5; TRBD1 matches 9 bases. The J segment lost 2 bases and the V segment lost 4 bases, leaving 6 bases of the junction unmatched. This CDR3 is built from 15 residues. Germline CDR1 is SGHRS and CDR2 is YFSETQ. The CDR3: CASSRQGERQETQYF. The CDR3 nucleotides read TGCGCCAGCAGCCGACAGGGGGAAAGGCAAGAGACCCAGTACTTC.

This clonotype has ten or more counts. The V and J genes are TRBV13 and TRBJ2-1, with 12 nucleotides matching TRBD2. J gave up 9 bases and V 1 base, and 4 bases lay outside the gene matches. Germline lookup yields CDR1 PRHDT and CDR2 FYEKMQ (reference sequence). The CDR3 has 15 amino acids. Here the CDR3 reads CASSLAGLAGSEQFF. The CDR3 nucleotides read TGTGCCAGCAGCTTAGCAGGACTAGCGGGGTCTGAGCAGTTCTTC.

This clonotype was counted many times. The chain employs TRBV9 and TRBJ1-5, with D unclear. The V gene lost 1 base and the J gene lost 7 bases, with 9 bases spanning the gap. The length of the CDR3 is 13 residues. In germline, CDR1 is SGDLS, CDR2 YYNGEE. Here the CDR3 reads CASSVNPGQPQHF. CDR3 nucleotides: TGTGCCAGCAGCGTAAACCCTGGGCAGCCCCAGCATTTT.

The table lists this clonotype with many counts. The chain has TRBV10-3 and TRBJ2-5; D remains unclear. The CDR3 spans 12 residues. Looked up from germline, CDR1 is ENHRY and CDR2 is SYGVKD. V lost 6 bases and J 3 bases, leaving 8 bases between the germline ends. CDR3 DNA sequence: TGTGCCATCAGAGGGCCAGAAGAGACCCAGTACTTC. This encodes CAIRGPEETQYF.